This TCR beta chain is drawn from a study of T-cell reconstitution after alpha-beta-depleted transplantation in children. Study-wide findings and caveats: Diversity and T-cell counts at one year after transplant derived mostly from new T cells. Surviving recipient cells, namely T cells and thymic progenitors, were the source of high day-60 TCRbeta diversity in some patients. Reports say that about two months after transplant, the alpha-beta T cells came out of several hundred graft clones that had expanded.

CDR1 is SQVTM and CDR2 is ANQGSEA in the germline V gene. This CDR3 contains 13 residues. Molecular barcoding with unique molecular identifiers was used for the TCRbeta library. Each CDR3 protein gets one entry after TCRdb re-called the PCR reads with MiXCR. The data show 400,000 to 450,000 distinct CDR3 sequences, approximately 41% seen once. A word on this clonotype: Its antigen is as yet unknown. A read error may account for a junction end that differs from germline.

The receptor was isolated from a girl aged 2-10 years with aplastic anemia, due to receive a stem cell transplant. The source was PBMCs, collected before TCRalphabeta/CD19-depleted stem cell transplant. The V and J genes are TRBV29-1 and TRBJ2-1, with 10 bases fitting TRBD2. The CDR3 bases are TGCAGCCAAGGGACTAGCGTCTACAATGGGCAGTTCTTC. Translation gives CSQGTSVYNGQFF.